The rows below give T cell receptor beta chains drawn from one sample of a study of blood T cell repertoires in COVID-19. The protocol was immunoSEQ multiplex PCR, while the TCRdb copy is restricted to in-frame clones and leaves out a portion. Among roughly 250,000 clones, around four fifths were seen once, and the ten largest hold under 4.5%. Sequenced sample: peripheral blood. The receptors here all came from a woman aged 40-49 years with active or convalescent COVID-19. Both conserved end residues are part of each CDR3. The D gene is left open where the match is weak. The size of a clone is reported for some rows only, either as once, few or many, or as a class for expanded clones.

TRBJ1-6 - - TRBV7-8 CASSSGQLNSPLHF
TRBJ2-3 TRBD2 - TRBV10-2 CASSVSGGGGTDTQYF
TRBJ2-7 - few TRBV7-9 CASSFTSGPYEQYF
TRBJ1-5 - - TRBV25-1 CASSDREGQPQHF
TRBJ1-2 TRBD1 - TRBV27 CASSLSGTAYTGYTF
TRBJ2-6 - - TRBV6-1 CASSAVGLSGANVLTF
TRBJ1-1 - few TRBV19 CASSPRGIGTEAFF
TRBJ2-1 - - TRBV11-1 CASKKQATRYNEQFF
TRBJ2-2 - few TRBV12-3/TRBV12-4 CASSLRGGELFF
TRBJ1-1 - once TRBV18 CASSPSSEAFF
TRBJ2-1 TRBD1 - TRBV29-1 CSVWTGWNNEQFF
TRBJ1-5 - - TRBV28 CASTILGGGGSNQPQHF
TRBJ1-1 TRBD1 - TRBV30 CAWSWANRGPSGAFF
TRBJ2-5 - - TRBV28 CATLGLRYQETQYF
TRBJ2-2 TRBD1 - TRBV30 CAWNPGQGAGELFF
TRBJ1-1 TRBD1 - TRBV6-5 CASRGQGEVRFEAFF